This T cell receptor (beta chain) emerged from a study of Ad26.COV2.S vaccination and SARS-CoV-2 variants. Overall study findings and caveats: Individuals receiving vaccine had higher spike-specific TCR breadth than placebo recipients did. People who got the vaccine or the placebo had similar non-spike TCR breadth. Measurements of TCR breadth and depth may have given underestimates of the total T cell responses.

Sequencing used immunoSEQ multiplex PCR; TCRdb keeps in-frame clones, though not all of them. The sample shows about 680,000 clones, roughly 90% of them seen only once. Treatment described: around 19 received Ad26.COV2.S at low or high dose, single or two shots; about five received placebo; per-sample allocation not given. Material that was analyzed had been drawn on day 63 after the first vaccine or placebo injection. Immunization relied on an Ad26 vector, which expressed Wuhan-strain SARS-CoV-2 spike. Concerning this clone itself: No antigen is known for it.

The CDR3 runs 13 residues. Between the trimmed V and J ends, which lost 5 bases and 0 bases, there was a span of 7 bases. From germline, CDR1 is SEHNR and CDR2 FQNEAQ (reference sequence). The input for sequencing was peripheral blood, taken in a trial of Ad26.COV2.S vaccine versus placebo. The chain couples TRBV7-9 to TRBJ1-2; D gene unclear. The clonotype was recovered from a person between 18 and 59 years old who received the Ad26.COV2.S COVID-19 vaccine or a placebo. CDR3 in amino acids: CASSPPANYGYTF. DNA of the CDR3: TGTGCCAGCAGCCCGCCAGCTAACTATGGCTACACCTTC.